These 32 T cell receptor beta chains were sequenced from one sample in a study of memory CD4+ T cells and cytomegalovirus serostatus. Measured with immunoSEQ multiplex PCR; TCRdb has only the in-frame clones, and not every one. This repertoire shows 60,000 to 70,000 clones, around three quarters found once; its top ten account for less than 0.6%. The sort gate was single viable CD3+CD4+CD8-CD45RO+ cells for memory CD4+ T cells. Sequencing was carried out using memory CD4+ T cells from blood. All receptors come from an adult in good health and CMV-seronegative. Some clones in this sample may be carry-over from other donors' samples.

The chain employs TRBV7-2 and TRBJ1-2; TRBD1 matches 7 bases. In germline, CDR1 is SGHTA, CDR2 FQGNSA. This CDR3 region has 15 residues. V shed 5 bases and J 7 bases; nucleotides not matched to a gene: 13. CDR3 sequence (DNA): TGTGCCAGCAGCCCGGGGGCACAGGGGAGTGGTGGCTACACCTTC. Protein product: CASSPGAQGSGGYTF.

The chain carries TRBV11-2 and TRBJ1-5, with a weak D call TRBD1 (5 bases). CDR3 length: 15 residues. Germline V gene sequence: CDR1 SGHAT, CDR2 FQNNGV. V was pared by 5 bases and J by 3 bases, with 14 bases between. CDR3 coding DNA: TGTGCCAGCAGCCCGGGGACGCAAGCCAATCAGCCCCAGCATTTT. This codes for CASSPGTQANQPQHF.

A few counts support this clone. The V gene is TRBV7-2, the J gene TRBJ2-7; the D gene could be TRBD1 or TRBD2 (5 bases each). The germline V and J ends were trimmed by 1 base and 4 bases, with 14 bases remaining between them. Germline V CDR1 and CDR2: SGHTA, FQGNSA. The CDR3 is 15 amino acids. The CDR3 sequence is CASSLVVHGAYEQYF. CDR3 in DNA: TGTGCCAGCAGCTTAGTCGTCCACGGGGCATACGAGCAGTACTTC.

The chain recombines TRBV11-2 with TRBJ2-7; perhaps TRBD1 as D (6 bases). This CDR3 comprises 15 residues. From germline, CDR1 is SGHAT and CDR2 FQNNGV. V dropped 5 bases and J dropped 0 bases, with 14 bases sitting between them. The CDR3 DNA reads TGTGCCAGCAGCACAGGGACCGTTGGCTCCTACGAGCAGTACTTC. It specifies CASSTGTVGSYEQYF.

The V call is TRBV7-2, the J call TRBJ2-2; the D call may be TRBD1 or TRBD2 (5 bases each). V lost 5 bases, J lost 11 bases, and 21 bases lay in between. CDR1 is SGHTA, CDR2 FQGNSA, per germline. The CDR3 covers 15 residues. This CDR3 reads CASSRGYPTGFELFF. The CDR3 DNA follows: TGTGCCAGCAGCCGGGGCTATCCCACCGGATTCGAGCTGTTTTTT.

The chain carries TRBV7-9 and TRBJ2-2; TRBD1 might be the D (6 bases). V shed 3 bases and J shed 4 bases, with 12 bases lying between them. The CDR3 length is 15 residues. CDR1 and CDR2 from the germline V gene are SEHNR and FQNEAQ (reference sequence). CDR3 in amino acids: CASSFRQGFTGELFF. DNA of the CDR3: TGTGCCAGCAGCTTTCGGCAGGGGTTCACCGGGGAGCTGTTTTTT.

CDR3 DNA: TGTGCCAGCAGATGGGCGGGAGGACCAGTCTCCGAGCAGTACTTC. The encoded protein is CASRWAGGPVSEQYF. The chain links TRBV7-2 to TRBJ2-7, with 8 bases identical to TRBD2. Germline values: CDR1 SGHTA, CDR2 FQGNSA. This CDR3 is 15 amino acids long. The V segment lost 6 bases and the J segment 6 bases; nucleotides outside the gene matches: 13.

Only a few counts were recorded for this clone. CDR3 DNA sequence: TGTGCCAGCCGCTCAGGGGCCATTAATGAAAAACTGTTTTTT. Protein: CASRSGAINEKLFF. J is TRBJ1-4 and V is TRBV7-2; TRBD1 might be the D (6 bases). Germline V lookup: CDR1 SGHTA, CDR2 FQGNSA. V lost 8 bases, J lost 4 bases, and 14 bases lay in between. The CDR3 length is 14 residues.

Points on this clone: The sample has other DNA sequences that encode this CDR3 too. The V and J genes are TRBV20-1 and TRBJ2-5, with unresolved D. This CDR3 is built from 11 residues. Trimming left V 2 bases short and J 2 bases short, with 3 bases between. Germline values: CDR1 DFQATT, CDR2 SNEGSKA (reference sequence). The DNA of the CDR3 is TGCAGTGCTAGACCTCAAGAGACCCAGTACTTC. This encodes CSARPQETQYF.

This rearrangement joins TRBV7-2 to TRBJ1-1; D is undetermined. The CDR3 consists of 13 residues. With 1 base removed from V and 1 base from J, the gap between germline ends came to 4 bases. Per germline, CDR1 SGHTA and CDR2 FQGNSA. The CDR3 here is CASSLEQNTEAFF. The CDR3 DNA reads TGTGCCAGCAGCTTAGAACAGAACACTGAAGCTTTCTTT.

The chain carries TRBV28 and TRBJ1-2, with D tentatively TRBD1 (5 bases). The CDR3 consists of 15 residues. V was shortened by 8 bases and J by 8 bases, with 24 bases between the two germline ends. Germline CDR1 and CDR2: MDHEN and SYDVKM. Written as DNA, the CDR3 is TGTGCCAGCGGTCGCCCCGTAGGGTCTTCAGGGGGCTACACCTTC. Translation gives CASGRPVGSSGGYTF.

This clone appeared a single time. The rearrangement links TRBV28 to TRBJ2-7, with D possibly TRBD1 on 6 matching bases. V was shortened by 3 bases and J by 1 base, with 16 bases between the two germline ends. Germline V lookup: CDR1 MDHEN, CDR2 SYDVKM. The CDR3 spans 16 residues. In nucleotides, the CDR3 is TGTGCCAGCAGTTTCCATCTGGGACAACTTTCCTACGAGCAGTACTTC. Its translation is CASSFHLGQLSYEQYF.

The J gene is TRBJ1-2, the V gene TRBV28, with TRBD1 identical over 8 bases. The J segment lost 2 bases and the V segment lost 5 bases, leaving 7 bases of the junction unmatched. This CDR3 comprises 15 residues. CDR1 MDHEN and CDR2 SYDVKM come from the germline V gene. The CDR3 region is CASSPTDRENYGYTF. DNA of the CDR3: TGTGCCAGCAGTCCAACGGACAGGGAAAACTATGGCTACACCTTC.

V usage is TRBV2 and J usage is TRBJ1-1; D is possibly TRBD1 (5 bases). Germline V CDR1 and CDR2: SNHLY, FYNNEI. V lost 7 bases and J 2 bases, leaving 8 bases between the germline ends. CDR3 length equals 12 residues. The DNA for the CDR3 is TGTGCCAGCACTTGGGGCAACACTGAAGCTTTCTTT. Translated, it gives CASTWGNTEAFF.

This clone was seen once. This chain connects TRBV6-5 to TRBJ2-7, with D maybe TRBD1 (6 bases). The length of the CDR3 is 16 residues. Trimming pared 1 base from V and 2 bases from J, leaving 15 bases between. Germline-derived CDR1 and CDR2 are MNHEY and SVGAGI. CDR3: CASSYFSGAGTYEQYF. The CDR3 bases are TGTGCCAGCAGTTACTTTTCAGGGGCAGGGACCTACGAGCAGTACTTC.

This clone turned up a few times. Here the CDR3 DNA reads TGTGCCAGCAGTGCGGCAGGGGGGGAGCAGTACTTC. It translates to CASSAAGGEQYF. J is TRBJ2-7 and V is TRBV28; D perhaps matches TRBD1 (7 bases). Trimming took off 5 bases at V and 7 bases at J, with 12 bases between the two ends. The CDR3 consists of 12 residues. Germline assignment: CDR1 MDHEN and CDR2 SYDVKM.

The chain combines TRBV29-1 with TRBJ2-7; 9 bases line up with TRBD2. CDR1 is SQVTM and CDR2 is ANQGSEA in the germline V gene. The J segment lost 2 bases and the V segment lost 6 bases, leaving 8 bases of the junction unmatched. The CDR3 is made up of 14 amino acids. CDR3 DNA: TGCAGCGTCGGGACTAGCCAAAGACCCTACGAGCAGTACTTC. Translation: CSVGTSQRPYEQYF.

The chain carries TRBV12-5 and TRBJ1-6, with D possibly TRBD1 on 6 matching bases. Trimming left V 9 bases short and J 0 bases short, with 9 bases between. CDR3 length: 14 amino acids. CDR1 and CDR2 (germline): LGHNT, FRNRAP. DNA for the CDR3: TGTGCTAGCCAGGACAGCTCCTATAATTCACCCCTCCACTTT. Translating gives CASQDSSYNSPLHF.

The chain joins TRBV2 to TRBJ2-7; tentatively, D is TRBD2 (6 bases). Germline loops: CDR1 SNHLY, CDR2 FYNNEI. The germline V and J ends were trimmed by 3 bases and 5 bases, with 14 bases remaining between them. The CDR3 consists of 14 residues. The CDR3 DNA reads TGTGCCAGCAGTGAGGCGGAGGGGAAGCACGAGCAGTACTTC. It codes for CASSEAEGKHEQYF.

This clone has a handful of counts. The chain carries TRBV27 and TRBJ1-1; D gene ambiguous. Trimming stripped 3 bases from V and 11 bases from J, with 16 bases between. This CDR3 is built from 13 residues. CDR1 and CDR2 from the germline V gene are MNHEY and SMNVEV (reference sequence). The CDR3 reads CASSFGWVGEAFF. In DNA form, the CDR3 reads TGTGCCAGCAGTTTCGGGTGGGTTGGGGAGGCTTTCTTT.

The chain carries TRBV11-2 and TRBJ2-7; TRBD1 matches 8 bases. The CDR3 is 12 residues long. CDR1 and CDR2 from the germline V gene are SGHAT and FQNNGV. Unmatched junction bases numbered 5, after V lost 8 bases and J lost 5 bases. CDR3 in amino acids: CASRTGFNEQYF. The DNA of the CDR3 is TGTGCCAGCCGGACAGGGTTTAACGAGCAGTACTTC.

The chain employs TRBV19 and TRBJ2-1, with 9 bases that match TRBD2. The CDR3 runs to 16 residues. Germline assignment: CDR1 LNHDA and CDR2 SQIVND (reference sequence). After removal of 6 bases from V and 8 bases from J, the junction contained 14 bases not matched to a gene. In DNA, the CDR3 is TGTGCCAGTAGGTTCTTTAGCGGGAGACAGAACGATGAGCAGTTCTTC. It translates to CASRFFSGRQNDEQFF.

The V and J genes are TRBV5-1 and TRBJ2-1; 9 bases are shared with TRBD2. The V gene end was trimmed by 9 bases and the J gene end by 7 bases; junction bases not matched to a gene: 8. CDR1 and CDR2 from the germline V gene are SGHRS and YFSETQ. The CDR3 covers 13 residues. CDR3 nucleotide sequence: TGCGCCACCTCCCCGCGGGGGGGAAATGAGCAGTTCTTC. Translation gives CATSPRGGNEQFF. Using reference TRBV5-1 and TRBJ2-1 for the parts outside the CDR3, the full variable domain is KAGVTQTPRYLIKTRGQQVTLSCSPISGHRSVSWYQQTPGQGLQFLFEYFSETQRNKGNFPGRFSGRQFSNSRSEMNVSTLELGDSALYLCATSPRGGNEQFFGPGTRLTVL.

The CDR3 DNA reads TGCGCCAGCAGCTTGGTTGCGGGGTCTGAAGCTTTCTTT. Its translation is CASSLVAGSEAFF. J is TRBJ1-1 and V is TRBV5-1, with no clear D. Between the trimmed V and J ends, which lost 0 bases and 6 bases, there was a span of 9 bases. The CDR3 has 13 amino acids. Looked up from germline, CDR1 is SGHRS and CDR2 is YFSETQ.

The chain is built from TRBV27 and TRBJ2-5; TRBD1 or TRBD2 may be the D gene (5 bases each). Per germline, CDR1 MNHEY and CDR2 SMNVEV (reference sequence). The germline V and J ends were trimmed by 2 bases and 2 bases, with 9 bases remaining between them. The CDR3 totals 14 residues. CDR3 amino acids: CASSLNGGQETQYF. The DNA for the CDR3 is TGTGCCAGCAGTTTAAATGGGGGACAAGAGACCCAGTACTTC.

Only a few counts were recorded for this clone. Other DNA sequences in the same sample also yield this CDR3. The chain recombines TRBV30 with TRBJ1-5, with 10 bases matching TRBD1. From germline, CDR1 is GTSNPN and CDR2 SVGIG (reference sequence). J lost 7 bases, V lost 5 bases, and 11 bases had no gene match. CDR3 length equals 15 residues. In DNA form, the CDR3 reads TGTGCCTGGGCCGGAGGGGACAGGGGTGGCCAGCCCCAGCATTTT. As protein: CAWAGGDRGGQPQHF.

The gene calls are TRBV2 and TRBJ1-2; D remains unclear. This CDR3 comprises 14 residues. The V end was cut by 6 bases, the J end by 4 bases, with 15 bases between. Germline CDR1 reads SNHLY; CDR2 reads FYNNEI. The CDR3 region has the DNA TGTGCCAGCAGCCAGGAAGGACGGAGCTATGGCTACACCTTC. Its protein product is CASSQEGRSYGYTF.

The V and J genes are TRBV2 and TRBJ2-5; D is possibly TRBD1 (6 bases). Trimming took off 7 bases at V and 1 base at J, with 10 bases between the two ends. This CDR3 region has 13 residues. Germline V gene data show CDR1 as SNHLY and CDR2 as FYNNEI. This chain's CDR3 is CASNGQPQETQYF. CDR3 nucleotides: TGTGCCAGCAATGGACAGCCCCAAGAGACCCAGTACTTC.

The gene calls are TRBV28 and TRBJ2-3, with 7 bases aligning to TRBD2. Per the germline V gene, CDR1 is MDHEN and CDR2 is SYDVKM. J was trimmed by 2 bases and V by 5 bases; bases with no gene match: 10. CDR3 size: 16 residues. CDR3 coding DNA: TGTGCCAGCAGTACCCGTGGACGGGACTACACAGATACGCAGTATTTT. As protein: CASSTRGRDYTDTQYF.

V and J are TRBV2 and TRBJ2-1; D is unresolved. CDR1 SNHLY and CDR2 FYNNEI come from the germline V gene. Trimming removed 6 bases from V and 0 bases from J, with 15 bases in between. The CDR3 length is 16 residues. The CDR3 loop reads CASSQQRLSSYNEQFF. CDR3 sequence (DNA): TGTGCCAGCAGCCAACAACGACTCAGCTCCTACAATGAGCAGTTCTTC.

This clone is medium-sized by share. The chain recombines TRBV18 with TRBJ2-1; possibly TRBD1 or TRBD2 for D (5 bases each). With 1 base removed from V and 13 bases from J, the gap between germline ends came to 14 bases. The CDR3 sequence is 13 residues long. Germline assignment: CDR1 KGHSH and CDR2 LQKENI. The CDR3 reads CASSPRDVKNQFF. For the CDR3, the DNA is TGTGCCAGCTCACCACGGGACGTAAAAAACCAGTTCTTC.

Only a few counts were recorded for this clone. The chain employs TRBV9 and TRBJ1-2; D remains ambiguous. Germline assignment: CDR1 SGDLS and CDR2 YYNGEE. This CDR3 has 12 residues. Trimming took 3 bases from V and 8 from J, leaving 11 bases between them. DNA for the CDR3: TGTGCCAGCAGCGGGGAACGAGGGGGCTACACCTTC. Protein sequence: CASSGERGGYTF.